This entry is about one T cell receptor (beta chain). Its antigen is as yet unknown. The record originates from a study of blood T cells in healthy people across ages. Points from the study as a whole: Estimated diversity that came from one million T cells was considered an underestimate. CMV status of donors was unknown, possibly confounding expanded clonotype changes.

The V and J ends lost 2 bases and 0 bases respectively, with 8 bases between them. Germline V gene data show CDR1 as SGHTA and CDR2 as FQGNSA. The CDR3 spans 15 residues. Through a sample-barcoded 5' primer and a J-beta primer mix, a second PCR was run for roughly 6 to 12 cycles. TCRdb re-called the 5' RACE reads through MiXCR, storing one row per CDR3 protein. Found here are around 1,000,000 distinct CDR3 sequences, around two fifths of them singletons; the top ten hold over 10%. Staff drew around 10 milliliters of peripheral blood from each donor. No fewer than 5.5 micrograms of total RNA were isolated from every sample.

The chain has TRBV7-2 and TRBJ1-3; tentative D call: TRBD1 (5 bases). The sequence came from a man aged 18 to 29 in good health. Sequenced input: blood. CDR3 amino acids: CASSLSTGSGNTIYF. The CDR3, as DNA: TGTGCCAGCAGCTTAAGTACAGGCTCTGGAAACACCATATATTTT.